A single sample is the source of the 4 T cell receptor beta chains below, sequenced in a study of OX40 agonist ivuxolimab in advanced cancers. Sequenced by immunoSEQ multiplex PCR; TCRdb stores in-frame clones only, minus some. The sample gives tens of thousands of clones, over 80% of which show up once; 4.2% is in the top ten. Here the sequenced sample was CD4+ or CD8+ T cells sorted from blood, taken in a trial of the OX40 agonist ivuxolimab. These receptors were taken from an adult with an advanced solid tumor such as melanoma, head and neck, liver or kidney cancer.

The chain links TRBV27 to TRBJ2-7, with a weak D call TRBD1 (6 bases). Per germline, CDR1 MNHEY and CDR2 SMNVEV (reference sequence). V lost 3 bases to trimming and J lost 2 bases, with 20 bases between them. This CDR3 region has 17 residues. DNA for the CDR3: TGTGCCAGCAGTTTCTTACCTCTGGCAGGGGTCCCCTACGAGCAGTACTTC. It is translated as CASSFLPLAGVPYEQYF.

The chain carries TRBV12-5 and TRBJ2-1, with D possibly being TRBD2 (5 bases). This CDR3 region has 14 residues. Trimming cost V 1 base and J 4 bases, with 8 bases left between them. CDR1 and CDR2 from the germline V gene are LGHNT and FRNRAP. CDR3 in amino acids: CASGLGLAYNEQFF. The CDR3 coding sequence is TGTGCTAGTGGTTTGGGTCTAGCTTACAATGAGCAGTTCTTC.

The CDR3 protein is CATSRTLATNEKLFF. DNA of the CDR3: TGTGCCACCAGCAGGACTTTGGCAACTAATGAAAAACTGTTTTTT. The chain is built from TRBV15 and TRBJ1-4; no definite D call. Germline assignment: CDR1 LNHNV and CDR2 YYDKDF (reference sequence). The CDR3 length is 15 residues. Trimming took off 3 bases at V and 0 bases at J, with 8 bases between the two ends.

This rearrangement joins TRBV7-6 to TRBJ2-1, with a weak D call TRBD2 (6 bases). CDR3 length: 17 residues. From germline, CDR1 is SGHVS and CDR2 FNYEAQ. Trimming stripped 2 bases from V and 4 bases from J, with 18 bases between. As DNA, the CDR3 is TGTGCCAGCAGCTTATCTTCGGGGGAGAGAAGATACAATGAGCAGTTCTTC. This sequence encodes CASSLSSGERRYNEQFF.